This is a list of T cell receptor beta chains from one sample in a study of blood T cell repertoires in COVID-19. Profiling relied on immunoSEQ multiplex PCR, and the TCRdb table lists in-frame clones only, not all of them. Here the sample spans about half a million clones, less than 90% being singletons. Sequenced sample: PBMCs or T cells enriched from blood (not recorded which). The source of these receptors is an older woman who had recovered from COVID-19. Both conserved end residues are part of each CDR3. The order of the fields is V gene, D gene, clone size, J gene, CDR3 protein, CDR3 DNA. D genes are given only for firm matches. Size is omitted from some rows. Given values are once, few, many or a class for expanded clones.

TRBV3-1/TRBV3-2,TRBD1,few,TRBJ1-4,CASRPTGGTGKLFF,TGTGCCAGCAGGCCAACAGGGGGAACGGGGAAACTGTTTTTT
TRBV11-2,NA,NA,TRBJ1-4,CASRLTGSANEKLFF,TGTGCCAGCAGATTAACCGGGTCGGCTAATGAAAAACTGTTTTTT
TRBV10-2,TRBD1,NA,TRBJ1-3,CASWDRGSGNTIYF,TGCGCCAGCTGGGACAGGGGCTCTGGAAACACCATATATTTT
TRBV12-3/TRBV12-4,NA,few,TRBJ1-2,CASSTLGLSGYTF,TGTGCCAGCAGCACCCTGGGGCTTAGTGGCTACACCTTC
TRBV2,NA,few,TRBJ1-3,CASSPGAGNTIYF,TGTGCCAGCAGTCCAGGGGCCGGAAACACCATATATTTT
TRBV10-3,NA,NA,TRBJ1-2,CAISELASGKRNNGYTF,TGTGCCATCAGTGAGCTGGCATCGGGGAAACGTAACAATGGCTACACCTTC
TRBV5-6,TRBD1,NA,TRBJ1-5,CASSSWDRGNQPQHF,TGTGCCAGCAGCTCCTGGGACAGGGGCAATCAGCCCCAGCATTTT
TRBV7-4,NA,NA,TRBJ1-5,CVQWGLEQPQHF,TGTGTACAGTGGGGCCTGGAGCAGCCCCAGCATTTT
TRBV19,NA,NA,TRBJ1-4,CASSTSIQPHEKLFF,TGTGCCAGTAGTACGTCGATACAGCCCCATGAAAAACTGTTTTTT
TRBV19,NA,NA,TRBJ2-4,CASIGRGGGVQYF,TGTGCCAGTATTGGCCGAGGGGGAGGGGTTCAGTACTTC
TRBV11-2,TRBD1,NA,TRBJ1-2,CASSLGYGTAYGYTF,TGTGCCAGCAGCTTAGGGTATGGGACAGCCTATGGCTACACCTTC
TRBV15,NA,NA,TRBJ2-7,CATSRQKAGYEQYF,TGTGCCACCAGCCGACAAAAGGCGGGCTACGAGCAGTACTTC